The sequence of this TCR beta chain was determined in a study of neoadjuvant nivolumab and ipilimumab in lung cancer. Here immunoSEQ multiplex PCR was the method, and the copy in TCRdb shows in-frame clones only, minus some. The sample consists of some 13,000 clones, under 70% of them appearing once. Study-wide findings and caveats: From pretherapy to surgery, tumor richness and clonality rose with dual therapy.

On this clone itself: Its target is not known.

This receptor was taken from an adult with non-small cell lung cancer. The specimen comprised peripheral blood, sampled after neoadjuvant nivolumab, alone or with ipilimumab, at or shortly before surgery.

The CDR3 DNA reads as TGCAGCGTTGAAGATGGGTACACGATGGAGACCCAGTACTTC. It is translated as CSVEDGYTMETQYF. The chain joins TRBV29-1 to TRBJ2-5; D is ambiguous. Germline CDR1 is SQVTM and CDR2 is ANQGSEA. Trimming removed 0 bases from V and 5 bases from J, with 13 bases in between. CDR3 length equals 14 residues. Filled out from reference TRBV29-1 and TRBJ2-5, the complete variable domain reads SAVISQKPSRDICQRGTSLTIQCQVDSQVTMMFWYRQQPGQSLTLIATANQGSEATYESGFVIDKFPISRPNLTFSTLTVSNMSPEDSSIYLCSVEDGYTMETQYFGPGTRLLVL.